Listed below are T cell receptor beta chains from one sample, sequenced in a study of human T cells and chemical hapten exposure. MiXCR, run by TCRdb on the RACE reads, gives a single entry per CDR3 protein. In the table there are about 120,000 distinct CDR3 sequences, roughly an eighth of which are singletons. The sequencing here drew on whole blood, taken in connection with sensitization to the hapten diphenylcyclopropenone (DPC). The receptors were sampled from a young man with alopecia areata. Some clones in this sample may be carry-over from other donors' samples. Each CDR3 is given with its conserved first and last residue. A D gene is named only where the DNA matches it firmly. Rows may omit the clone size; those that give it use once, few, many or a size class.

TRBV29-1	TRBD2	-	TRBJ2-3	TGCAGCGGACAAACTAGCGGAGGCACAGATACGCAGTATTTT	CSGQTSGGTDTQYF
TRBV20-1	TRBD1	-	TRBJ2-1	TGCAGTGCCAAGACAGGGGGTTTGGATGAGCAGTTCTTC	CSAKTGGLDEQFF
TRBV20-1	-	-	TRBJ1-1	TGCAGTGGACAGGAAAACACTGAAGCTTTCTTT	CSGQENTEAFF
TRBV5-1	-	many	TRBJ2-7	TGCGCCAGCAGCTTATGGACAGCATCCTACGAGCAGTACTTC	CASSLWTASYEQYF
TRBV24-1	TRBD1	-	TRBJ1-1	TGTGCCACCCGACCCGGGACAGGGTTGACTGAAGCTTTCTTT	CATRPGTGLTEAFF
TRBV11-3	-	-	TRBJ1-1	TGTGCCAGCAGCTTAGAGGTTGACACTGAAGCTTTCTTT	CASSLEVDTEAFF
TRBV18	TRBD1	-	TRBJ2-7	TGTGCCAGCTCACCACCGGGCACAGGGGCTCGCGAGCAGTACTTC	CASSPPGTGAREQYF
TRBV10-3	-	few	TRBJ2-3	TGTGCCATCAGTGAGTCTGTCGGGGGAAACACAGATACGCAGTATTTT	CAISESVGGNTDTQYF
TRBV7-3	-	many	TRBJ2-2	TGTGCCAGCAGCTTAACGCCCGGACGGGCCGGGGAGCTGTTTTTT	CASSLTPGRAGELFF
TRBV6-1	TRBD2	many	TRBJ2-1	TGTGCCAGCAGTCCTACTAGCGGGGGGGCCATTGAGCAGTTCTTC	CASSPTSGGAIEQFF
TRBV9	-	-	TRBJ2-1	TGTGCCAGCAGCGCCCGGGGGAGAAATGAGCAGTTCTTC	CASSARGRNEQFF
TRBV7-2	-	-	TRBJ1-5	TGTGCCAGCAGCCTGGCTTCTCAGCCCCAGCATTTT	CASSLASQPQHF
TRBV11-1	-	-	TRBJ2-2	TGTGCCAGCAGCTTGTTCGGCCCGGTCTCCGCGAACACCGGGGAGCTGTTTTTT	CASSLFGPVSANTGELFF
TRBV20-1	-	-	TRBJ1-1	TGCAGTGCTAGAGGAAAGGGGACGACTGAAGCTTTCTTT	CSARGKGTTEAFF
TRBV19	-	-	TRBJ2-2	TGTGCCAGTAGTATAACGGGGTACACCGGGGAGCTGTTTTTT	CASSITGYTGELFF
TRBV5-1	-	-	TRBJ1-2	TGCGCCAGCAGCTTTAACCTAATTCGTAATGGCTACACCTTC	CASSFNLIRNGYTF
TRBV3-1	TRBD1	few	TRBJ1-1	TGTGCCAGCGAAACCAGGGGGCTGGGAGAAGCTTTCTTT	CASETRGLGEAFF
TRBV27	-	-	TRBJ1-1	TGTGCCAGCAGTTTTGCTGGGGAAACTGAAGCTTTCTTT	CASSFAGETEAFF
TRBV6-5	-	many	TRBJ1-2	TGTGCCAGCAGTTACTCCTCCTGGGGGTATGGCTACACCTTC	CASSYSSWGYGYTF
TRBV10-3	-	-	TRBJ1-1	TGTGCCATCAGTGTATCCCCCAGCTTCAGTCAAAATGAAGCTTTCTTT	CAISVSPSFSQNEAFF
TRBV6-1	-	few	TRBJ1-6	TGTGCCAGCAGTGAAGCGCCCACTCCATTCAATTCACCCCTCCACTTT	CASSEAPTPFNSPLHF
TRBV5-1	-	few	TRBJ1-1	TGCGCCAGCAGCTCCGGGGCTAACACTGAAGCTTTCTTT	CASSSGANTEAFF
TRBV5-1	-	-	TRBJ2-1	TGCGCCAGCAGCCCCTCCCCCCCGGGGGTAAGGGGCAATGAGCAGTTCTTC	CASSPSPPGVRGNEQFF
TRBV4-3	-	-	TRBJ1-5	TGCGCCAGCAGCCAAGAAAGCAATCAGCCCCAGCATTTT	CASSQESNQPQHF
TRBV20-1	TRBD1	-	TRBJ1-3	TGCAGTGCTAGTGATCCGCAGGGGGCTGGAAACACCATATATTTT	CSASDPQGAGNTIYF
TRBV4-3	-	few	TRBJ1-4	TGCGCCAGCAGCCAAGATTTAGGGGGGCGGAAACTGTTTTTT	CASSQDLGGRKLFF
TRBV28	-	-	TRBJ1-5	TGTGCCAGCAGTTTAGCTCTCAGCATCGTCAATCAGCCCCAGCATTTT	CASSLALSIVNQPQHF
TRBV7-9	-	many	TRBJ1-1	TGTGCCAGCACCTCGGCCGGGGAGGACACTGAAGCTTTCTTT	CASTSAGEDTEAFF
TRBV20-1	TRBD1	few	TRBJ1-5	TGCAGTGCTTCGGGACAGGGGTTCGATCAGCCCCAGCATTTT	CSASGQGFDQPQHF
TRBV6-2/TRBV6-3	TRBD1	-	TRBJ1-1	TGTGCCAGCAGTTTCCAAACTTCGACAGGGAGCACTGAAGCTTTCTTT	CASSFQTSTGSTEAFF
TRBV5-1	TRBD1	few	TRBJ2-4	TGCGCCAGCAGCTCTCTTGAACAGGGGCAAAACATTCAGTACTTC	CASSSLEQGQNIQYF
TRBV20-1	TRBD1	-	TRBJ1-3	TGCAGTGCTAGAGAGAGGGTTTGGCGGACAGGCGGAAACACCATATATTTT	CSARERVWRTGGNTIYF
TRBV6-2/TRBV6-3	-	few	TRBJ2-3	TGTGCCAGCAGTTACTCCGAGACTAGGAATACGCAGTATTTT	CASSYSETRNTQYF
TRBV18	-	-	TRBJ2-3	TGTGCCAGCTCATCGGACGGCACTAGCACAGATACGCAGTATTTT	CASSSDGTSTDTQYF
TRBV29-1	-	-	TRBJ2-7	TGCAGCGTCGACGGGACTCCCTCTGGGGAGCAGTACTTC	CSVDGTPSGEQYF
TRBV5-4	TRBD2	-	TRBJ2-5	TGTGCCAGCAGCTCGACTAGCGGAAACCAAGAGACCCAGTACTTC	CASSSTSGNQETQYF
TRBV18	TRBD1	-	TRBJ1-5	TGTGCCAGCTCACCGACAGGGCTGGATCAGCCCCAGCATTTT	CASSPTGLDQPQHF
TRBV20-1	-	-	TRBJ2-1	TGCAGTGCTAGTTCAGGGGACAATGAGCAGTTCTTC	CSASSGDNEQFF